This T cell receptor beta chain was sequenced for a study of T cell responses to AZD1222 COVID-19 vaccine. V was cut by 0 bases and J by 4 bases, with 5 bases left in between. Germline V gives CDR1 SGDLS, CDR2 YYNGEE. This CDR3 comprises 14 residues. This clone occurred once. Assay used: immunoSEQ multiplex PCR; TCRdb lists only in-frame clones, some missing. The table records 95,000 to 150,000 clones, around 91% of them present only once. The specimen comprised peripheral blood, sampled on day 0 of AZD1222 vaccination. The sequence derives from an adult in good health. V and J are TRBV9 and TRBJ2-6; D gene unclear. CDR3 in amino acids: CASSVAPGANVLTF. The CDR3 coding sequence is TGTGCCAGCAGCGTAGCCCCGGGGGCCAACGTCCTGACTTTC.